This TCR beta chain was identified in a study of CD4 T cells in relation to SARS-CoV-2 and coronaviruses. Looking at the study overall: After around 10 days of antigen culture, PBMC TCR beta CDR3s were sequenced. Shared crossreactive spike epitopes were mapped to their HLA restriction.

Libraries were prepared by immunoSEQ multiplex PCR; TCRdb keeps only in-frame clonotypes and omits some of them. The table includes some 26,000 clones, around three quarters detected once. Trimming took off 2 bases at V and 5 bases at J, with 3 bases between the two ends. The CDR3 extends over 12 amino acids. Germline V gene sequence: CDR1 MDHEN, CDR2 SYDVKM. Study-level findings and limits: Monoreactive clones expanded significantly more to SARS-CoV-2 than crossreactive clones did. The cross-reactivity analysis covered only spike protein, not other viral proteins.

As regards this clone: Its antigen is unidentified.

CD4+ T cells from unexposed donors were obtained before the COVID-19 pandemic (2011-2018). Isolation of CD4+ T cells took place after approximately 11 days in culture. The rearrangement uses TRBV28 and TRBJ1-4; D remains ambiguous. Sequencing input: CD4+ T cells from PBMCs, cultured in vitro. The origin of this receptor is a human donor in good health. In DNA form, the CDR3 reads TGTGCCAGCAGTTTACTCAATGAAAAACTGTTTTTT. This translates into CASSLLNEKLFF.